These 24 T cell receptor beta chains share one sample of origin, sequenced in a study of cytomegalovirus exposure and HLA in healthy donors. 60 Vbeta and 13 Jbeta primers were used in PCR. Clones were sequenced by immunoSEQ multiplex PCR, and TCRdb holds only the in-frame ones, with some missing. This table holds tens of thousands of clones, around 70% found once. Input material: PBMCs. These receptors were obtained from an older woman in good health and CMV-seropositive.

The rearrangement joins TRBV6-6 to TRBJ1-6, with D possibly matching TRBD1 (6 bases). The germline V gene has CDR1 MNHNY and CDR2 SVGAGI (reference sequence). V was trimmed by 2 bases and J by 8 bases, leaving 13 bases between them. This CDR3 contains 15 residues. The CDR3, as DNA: TGTGCCAGCAGTTACCCGCGCAGGGGAGATTCACCCCTCCACTTT. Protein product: CASSYPRRGDSPLHF.

CDR3 in amino acids: CASSSQGGTGEKLFF. The CDR3 nucleotides are TGTGCCAGCAGCTCCCAGGGAGGGACTGGGGAAAAACTGTTTTTT. V and J are TRBV7-2 and TRBJ1-4; weak D call: TRBD1 (5 bases). Trimming left V 4 bases short and J 8 bases short, with 17 bases between. CDR3 size: 15 residues. Germline CDR1 reads SGHTA; CDR2 reads FQGNSA.

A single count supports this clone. The CDR3 reads CASSSRAYEQYF. DNA for the CDR3: TGTGCCAGCAGCTCCAGGGCTTACGAGCAGTACTTC. The V and J genes are TRBV5-6 and TRBJ2-7, with a tentative D call TRBD1 (5 bases). The CDR3 spans 12 residues. Germline CDR1 reads SGHDT; CDR2 reads YYEEEE. The V end was cut by 3 bases, the J end by 4 bases, with 8 bases between.

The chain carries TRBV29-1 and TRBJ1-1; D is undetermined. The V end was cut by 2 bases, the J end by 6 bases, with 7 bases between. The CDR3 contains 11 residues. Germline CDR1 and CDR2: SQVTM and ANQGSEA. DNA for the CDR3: TGCAGCGTTGAAAGAGGGTCTGAAGCTTTCTTT. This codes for CSVERGSEAFF.

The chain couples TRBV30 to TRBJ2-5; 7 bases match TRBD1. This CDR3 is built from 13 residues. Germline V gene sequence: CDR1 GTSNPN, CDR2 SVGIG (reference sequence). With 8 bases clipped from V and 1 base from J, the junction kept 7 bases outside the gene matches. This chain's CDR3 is CAQNRDSQETQYF. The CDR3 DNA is TGTGCCCAGAACCGGGACAGCCAAGAGACCCAGTACTTC.

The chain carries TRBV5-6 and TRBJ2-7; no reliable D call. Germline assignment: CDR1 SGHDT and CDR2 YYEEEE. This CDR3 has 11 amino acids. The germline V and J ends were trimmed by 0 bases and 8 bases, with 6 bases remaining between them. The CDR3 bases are TGTGCCAGCAGCTTGGCTGAGAAGCAGTACTTC. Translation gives CASSLAEKQYF.

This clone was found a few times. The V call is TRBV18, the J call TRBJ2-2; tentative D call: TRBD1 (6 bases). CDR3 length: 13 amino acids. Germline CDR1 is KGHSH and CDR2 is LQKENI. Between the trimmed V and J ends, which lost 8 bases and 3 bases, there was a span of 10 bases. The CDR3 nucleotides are TGTGCCAGCAACAGGGATGACACCGGGGAGCTGTTTTTT. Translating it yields CASNRDDTGELFF.

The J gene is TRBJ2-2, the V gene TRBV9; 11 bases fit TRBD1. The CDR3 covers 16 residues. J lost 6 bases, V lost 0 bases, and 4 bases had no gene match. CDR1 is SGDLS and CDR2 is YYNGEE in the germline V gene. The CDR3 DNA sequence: TGTGCCAGCAGCGTAGAGGACAGGGGGCTACCCGGGGAGCTGTTTTTT. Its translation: CASSVEDRGLPGELFF.

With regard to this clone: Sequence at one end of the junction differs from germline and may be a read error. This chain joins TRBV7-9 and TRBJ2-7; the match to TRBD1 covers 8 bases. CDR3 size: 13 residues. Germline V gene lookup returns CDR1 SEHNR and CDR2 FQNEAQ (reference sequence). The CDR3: CSSSPGQVYEQYF. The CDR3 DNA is TGTTCCAGCAGCCCGGGACAGGTCTACGAGCAGTACTTC.

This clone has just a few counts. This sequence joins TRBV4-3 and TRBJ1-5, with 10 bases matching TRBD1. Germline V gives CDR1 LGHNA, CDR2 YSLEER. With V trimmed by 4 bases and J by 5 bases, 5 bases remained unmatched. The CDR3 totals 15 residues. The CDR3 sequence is CASSLFGTGDQPQHF. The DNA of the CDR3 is TGCGCCAGCAGCCTTTTCGGGACAGGGGATCAGCCCCAGCATTTT.

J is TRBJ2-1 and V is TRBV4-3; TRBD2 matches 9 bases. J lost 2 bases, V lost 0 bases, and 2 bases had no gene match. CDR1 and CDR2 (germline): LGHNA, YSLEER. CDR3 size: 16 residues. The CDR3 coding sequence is TGCGCCAGCAGCCAAGACCTAGCGGGGACCTACAATGAGCAGTTCTTC. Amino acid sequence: CASSQDLAGTYNEQFF.

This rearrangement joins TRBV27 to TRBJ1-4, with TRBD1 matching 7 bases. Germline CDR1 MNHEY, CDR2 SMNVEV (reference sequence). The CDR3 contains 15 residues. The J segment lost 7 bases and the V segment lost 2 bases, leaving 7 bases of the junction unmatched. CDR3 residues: CASSLRAGGIEKLFF. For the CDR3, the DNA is TGTGCCAGCAGTTTAAGGGCAGGGGGTATTGAAAAACTGTTTTTT.

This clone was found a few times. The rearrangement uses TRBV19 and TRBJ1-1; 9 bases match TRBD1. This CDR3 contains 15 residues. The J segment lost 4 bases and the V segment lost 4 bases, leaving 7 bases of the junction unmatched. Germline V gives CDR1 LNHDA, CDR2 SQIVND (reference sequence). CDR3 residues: CASSRVGQGGTEAFF. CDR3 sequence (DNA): TGTGCCAGTAGTAGGGTGGGACAGGGAGGCACTGAAGCTTTCTTT.

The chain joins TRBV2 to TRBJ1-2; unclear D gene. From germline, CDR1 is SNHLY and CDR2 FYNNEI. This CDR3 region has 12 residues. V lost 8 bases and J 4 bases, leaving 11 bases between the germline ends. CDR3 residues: CASEGASYGYTF. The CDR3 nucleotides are TGTGCCAGCGAGGGCGCTAGCTATGGCTACACCTTC.

CDR3: CASSDSGQLNTEAFF. CDR3 coding DNA: TGTGCCAGCAGTGACTCCGGACAGCTGAACACTGAAGCTTTCTTT. The chain combines TRBV6-4 with TRBJ1-1; D is possibly TRBD1 (6 bases). Germline CDR1 and CDR2: MRHNA and SNTAGT. The CDR3 contains 15 residues. Trimming left V 0 bases short and J 0 bases short, with 8 bases between.

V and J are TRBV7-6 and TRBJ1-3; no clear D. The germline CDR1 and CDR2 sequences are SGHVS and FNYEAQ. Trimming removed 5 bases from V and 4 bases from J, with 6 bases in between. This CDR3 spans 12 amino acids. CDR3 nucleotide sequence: TGTGCCAGCAGCCGCACAGGAAACACCATATATTTT. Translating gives CASSRTGNTIYF.

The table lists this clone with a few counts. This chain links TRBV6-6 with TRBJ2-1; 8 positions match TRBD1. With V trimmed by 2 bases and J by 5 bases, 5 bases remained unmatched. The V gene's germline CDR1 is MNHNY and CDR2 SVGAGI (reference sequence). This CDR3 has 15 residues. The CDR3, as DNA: TGTGCCAGCAGTTACGGACAGGGTGTTAACAATGAGCAGTTCTTC. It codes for CASSYGQGVNNEQFF.

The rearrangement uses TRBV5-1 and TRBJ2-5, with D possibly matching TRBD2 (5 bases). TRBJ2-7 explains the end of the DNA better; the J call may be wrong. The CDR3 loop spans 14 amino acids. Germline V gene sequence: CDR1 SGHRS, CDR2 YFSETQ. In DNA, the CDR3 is TGCGCCAGCAGCTTGGGGCTAGAGGCGGGCGAGCAGTACTTC. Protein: CASSLGLEAGEQYF.

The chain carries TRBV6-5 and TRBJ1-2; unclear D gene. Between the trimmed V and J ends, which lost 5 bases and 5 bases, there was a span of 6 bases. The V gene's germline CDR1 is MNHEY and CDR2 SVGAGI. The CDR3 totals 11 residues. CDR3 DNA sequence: TGTGCCAGCAGTGCCCTATATGGCTACACCTTC. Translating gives CASSALYGYTF.

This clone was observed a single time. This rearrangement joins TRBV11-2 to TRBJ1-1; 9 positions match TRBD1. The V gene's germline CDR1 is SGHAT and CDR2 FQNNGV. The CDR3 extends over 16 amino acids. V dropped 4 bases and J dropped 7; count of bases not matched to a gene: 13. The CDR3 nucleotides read TGTGCCAGCAGCTCCTCGCCGGGACAGGGTCGGTATGAAGCTTTCTTT. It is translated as CASSSSPGQGRYEAFF.

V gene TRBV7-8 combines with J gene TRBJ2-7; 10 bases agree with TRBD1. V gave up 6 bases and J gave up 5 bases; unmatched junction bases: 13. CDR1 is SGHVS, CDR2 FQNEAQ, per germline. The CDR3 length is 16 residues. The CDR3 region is CASSPRMGDRGHEQYF. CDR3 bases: TGTGCCAGCAGTCCTAGGATGGGGGACAGGGGACACGAGCAGTACTTC.

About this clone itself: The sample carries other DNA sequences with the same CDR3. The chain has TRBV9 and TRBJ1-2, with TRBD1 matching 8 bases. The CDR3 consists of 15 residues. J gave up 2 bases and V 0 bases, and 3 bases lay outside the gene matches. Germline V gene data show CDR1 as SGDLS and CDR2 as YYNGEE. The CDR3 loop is CASSVGQGANYGYTF. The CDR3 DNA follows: TGTGCCAGCAGCGTAGGGCAGGGGGCGAACTATGGCTACACCTTC.

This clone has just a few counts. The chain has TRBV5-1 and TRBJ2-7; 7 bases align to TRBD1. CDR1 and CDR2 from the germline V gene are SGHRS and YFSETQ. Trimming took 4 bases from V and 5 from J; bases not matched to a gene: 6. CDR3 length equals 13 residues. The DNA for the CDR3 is TGCGCCAGCAGCCATTCCCAGGGGGACGAGCAGTACTTC. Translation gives CASSHSQGDEQYF.

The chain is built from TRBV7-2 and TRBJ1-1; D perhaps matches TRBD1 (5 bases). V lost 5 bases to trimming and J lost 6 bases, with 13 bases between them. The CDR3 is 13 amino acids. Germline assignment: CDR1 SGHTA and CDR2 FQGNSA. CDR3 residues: CASSPSQGSEAFF. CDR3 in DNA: TGTGCCAGCAGCCCGAGTCAGGGCTCTGAAGCTTTCTTT.